One and the same sample provided the 28 T cell receptor beta chains below, sequenced in a study of blood T cell repertoires in COVID-19 (TCRdb year 2020). The library was built by means of the immunoSEQ multiplex PCR assay. TCRdb mirrors the immuneACCESS table, restricted to in-frame sequences. Some clones are absent from its copies; in checked studies, under half trace to an unresolved V gene, and the reason for the others is unknown. The sample includes 150,000 or so clones, with around 89% observed a single time. The leading ten clones occupy about 15% of the sample. What was sequenced was peripheral blood. These receptors originate from a woman aged 40 to 50 with acute or convalescent COVID-19.

The genes are TRBV28 and TRBJ1-2, with D unresolved. CDR1 is MDHEN, CDR2 SYDVKM, per germline. V lost 3 bases to trimming and J lost 3 bases, with 5 bases between them. This CDR3 has 12 amino acids. CDR3 sequence: CASSFPYYGYTF. The DNA of the CDR3 is TGTGCCAGCAGTTTCCCTTACTATGGCTACACCTTC.

This clone was counted once. The J gene is TRBJ2-1, the V gene TRBV27; 9 positions agree with TRBD2. Germline loops: CDR1 MNHEY, CDR2 SMNVEV (reference sequence). The length of the CDR3 is 16 residues. The trim removed 0 bases at V and 5 bases at J, leaving 5 bases unmatched. The CDR3 protein is CASSLSLAGWHNEQFF. DNA for the CDR3: TGTGCCAGCAGTTTATCACTAGCGGGTTGGCACAATGAGCAGTTCTTC.

As for this clone: The same CDR3 is also encoded by other DNA sequences in this sample. The rearrangement joins TRBV7-9 to TRBJ1-4; D is perhaps TRBD1 (6 bases). The V end was cut by 0 bases, the J end by 5 bases, with 7 bases between. Germline lookup yields CDR1 SEHNR and CDR2 FQNEAQ (reference sequence). There are 14 residues in the CDR3. The CDR3 protein is CASSLAQGNEKLFF. The DNA of the CDR3 is TGTGCCAGCAGCTTAGCTCAGGGGAATGAAAAACTGTTTTTT.

The gene calls are TRBV25-1 and TRBJ1-2, with D perhaps TRBD1 (6 bases). Germline V lookup: CDR1 MGHDK, CDR2 SYGVNS. The CDR3 runs to 15 residues. Trimming took off 4 bases at V and 7 bases at J, with 19 bases between the two ends. CDR3 residues: CASSGGTGTLSGYTF. CDR3 in DNA: TGTGCCAGCAGTGGAGGTACAGGGACCTTAAGTGGCTACACCTTC.

DNA for the CDR3: TGTGCCAGCAGCACGGACTGGCCGAACACTGAAGCTTTCTTT. Translated: CASSTDWPNTEAFF. V usage is TRBV5-4 and J usage is TRBJ1-1; no reliable D call. CDR3 length: 14 residues. Germline CDR1 reads SGHNT; CDR2 reads YYREEE (reference sequence). Trimming took off 4 bases at V and 1 base at J, with 11 bases between the two ends.

The V gene is TRBV11-3, the J gene TRBJ2-7; a weak D match, TRBD2 (6 bases). The CDR3 has 13 amino acids. Per the germline V gene, CDR1 is SGHNT and CDR2 is YENEEA. Trimming took 5 bases from V and 3 from J, leaving 11 bases between them. The CDR3 loop is CASSPRGGYEQYF. For the CDR3, the DNA is TGTGCCAGCAGCCCCCGGGGAGGCTACGAGCAGTACTTC.

This clone has more than one count but fewer than ten. The chain has TRBV9 and TRBJ2-3; D remains ambiguous. This CDR3 is built from 14 residues. Germline assignment: CDR1 SGDLS and CDR2 YYNGEE. Trimming cost V 3 bases and J 3 bases, with 11 bases left between them. CDR3 bases: TGTGCCAGCAGCGCCACGCAGACAACAGATACGCAGTATTTT. Protein: CASSATQTTDTQYF.

This rearrangement joins TRBV29-1 to TRBJ1-1, with D possibly matching TRBD1 (6 bases). Germline V lookup: CDR1 SQVTM, CDR2 ANQGSEA. This CDR3 has 15 residues. V was pared by 4 bases and J by 4 bases, with 19 bases between. The CDR3 here is CSVAGTRGGGTEAFF. The CDR3 DNA follows: TGCAGCGTTGCGGGGACACGGGGCGGCGGCACTGAAGCTTTCTTT. Supplemented by reference TRBV29-1 and TRBJ1-1, the full variable domain reads SAVISQKPSRDICQRGTSLTIQCQVDSQVTMMFWYRQQPGQSLTLIATANQGSEATYESGFVIDKFPISRPNLTFSTLTVSNMSPEDSSIYLCSVAGTRGGGTEAFFGQGTRLTVV.

The chain couples TRBV6-5 to TRBJ2-2; D may be TRBD2 (7 bases). Germline V CDR1 and CDR2: MNHEY, SVGAGI. CDR3 length equals 12 residues. Trimming shortened V by 11 bases and J by 4 bases, and 11 bases separated the two germline ends. CDR3 sequence: CAVGGRTGELFF. CDR3 coding DNA: TGTGCCGTCGGGGGGCGCACCGGGGAGCTGTTTTTT.

J is TRBJ2-7 and V is TRBV11-1; 14 bases are shared with TRBD2. The CDR3 sequence is 16 residues long. Trimming removed 6 bases from V and 0 bases from J; junction bases left unmatched: 4. Germline CDR1 and CDR2: SGHAT and FQDESV (reference sequence). Here the CDR3 reads CASSRGTSGSSYEQYF. The CDR3 DNA reads TGTGCCAGCAGTAGGGGGACTAGCGGGAGCTCCTACGAGCAGTACTTC.

The V and J genes are TRBV5-8 and TRBJ2-3, with D possibly TRBD2 on 6 matching bases. The germline V gene has CDR1 SGHTS and CDR2 YDEGEE. V shed 0 bases and J shed 6 bases, with 14 bases lying between them. CDR3 length equals 15 residues. CDR3 residues: CASSLGLVVNDTQYF. The CDR3 DNA follows: TGTGCCAGCAGCTTGGGACTAGTGGTTAACGATACGCAGTATTTT.

The V call is TRBV5-1, the J call TRBJ2-7; D is unclear. The CDR3 is 14 residues long. V was cut by 2 bases and J by 2 bases, with 11 bases left in between. Per germline, CDR1 SGHRS and CDR2 YFSETQ. The CDR3 nucleotides are TGCGCCAGCAGCTTTGGTATCACAACCTACGAGCAGTACTTC. Translating gives CASSFGITTYEQYF.

The genes are TRBV10-3 and TRBJ1-2, with a possible D match to TRBD1 (6 bases). The CDR3 sequence is 14 residues long. Between the trimmed V and J ends, which lost 5 bases and 0 bases, there was a span of 10 bases. The germline V gene encodes CDR1 ENHRY and CDR2 SYGVKD. The CDR3 region has the DNA TGTGCCATCAGTCGAGGGGGAGCTAACTATGGCTACACCTTC. Residues: CAISRGGANYGYTF.

V is TRBV5-6 and J is TRBJ2-1; 9 nucleotides match TRBD1. Germline CDR1 and CDR2: SGHDT and YYEEEE. This CDR3 region has 15 residues. The J segment lost 10 bases and the V segment lost 3 bases, leaving 11 bases of the junction unmatched. The CDR3 region has the DNA TGTGCCAGCAGCTCCTCCGGGACAGGGTATTGGGAGCAGTTCTTC. Protein: CASSSSGTGYWEQFF.

This chain uses TRBV6-4 with TRBJ2-1, with TRBD2 identical over 9 bases. The CDR3 sequence is 15 residues long. V lost 0 bases and J lost 6; bases outside the gene matches: 3. CDR1 is MRHNA, CDR2 SNTAGT, per germline. The CDR3 reads CASSDSAGGFNEQFF. The CDR3 coding sequence is TGTGCCAGCAGTGACTCTGCGGGGGGGTTCAATGAGCAGTTCTTC.

This chain links TRBV2 with TRBJ2-2; TRBD1 aligns across 7 bases. J lost 4 bases, V lost 7 bases, and 3 bases had no gene match. CDR1 is SNHLY and CDR2 is FYNNEI in the germline V gene. The CDR3 has 13 amino acids. The CDR3 DNA sequence: TGTGCCAGCACTGGGACAGCCACCGGGGAGCTGTTTTTT. As protein: CASTGTATGELFF.

The rearrangement joins TRBV11-1 to TRBJ1-1; 8 bases are shared with TRBD1. The V segment lost 6 bases and the J segment 11 bases; nucleotides outside the gene matches: 8. The CDR3 is 12 amino acids. The germline V gene encodes CDR1 SGHAT and CDR2 FQDESV (reference sequence). The CDR3 sequence is CASRQDRGDAFF. CDR3 bases: TGTGCCAGCAGACAAGACAGGGGCGATGCTTTCTTT.

This clone came up once. The J gene is TRBJ2-5, the V gene TRBV6-1, with TRBD2 matching 9 bases. Looked up from germline, CDR1 is MNHNS and CDR2 is SASEGT. The CDR3 covers 15 residues. The V gene end was trimmed by 1 base and the J gene end by 8 bases; junction bases not matched to a gene: 8. CDR3 nucleotides: TGTGCCAGCAGTGAAGGGGTTAGCGGGGGCCCTACCCAGTACTTC. Residues: CASSEGVSGGPTQYF.

V gene TRBV19 combines with J gene TRBJ2-7; 7 positions agree with TRBD2. Losses at the gene ends were 5 bases for V and 0 bases for J; bases not matched to a gene: 7. The CDR3 loop spans 15 amino acids. CDR1 and CDR2 (germline): LNHDA, SQIVND (reference sequence). CDR3 nucleotides: TGTGCCAGTAGTGTAACTAGCGCAGACTCCTACGAGCAGTACTTC. It yields the protein CASSVTSADSYEQYF.

V gene TRBV5-1 combines with J gene TRBJ2-1; tentative D call: TRBD1 (5 bases). Trimming shortened V by 4 bases and J by 7 bases, and 15 bases separated the two germline ends. The germline V gene has CDR1 SGHRS and CDR2 YFSETQ. The CDR3 sequence is 14 residues long. The CDR3 spells CASSRFREGNEQFF. The CDR3 nucleotides are TGCGCCAGCAGCCGTTTCAGGGAAGGGAATGAGCAGTTCTTC.

V is TRBV3-1 (or the pseudogene TRBV3-2) and J is TRBJ2-3; tentative D call: TRBD2 (6 bases). V lost 4 bases to trimming and J lost 5 bases, with 10 bases between them. The CDR3 spans 13 residues. Looked up from germline, CDR1 is LGHDT and CDR2 is YNNKEL (reference sequence). The CDR3 protein is CASSLGSGDTQYF. CDR3 nucleotides: TGTGCCAGCAGCCTCGGGAGCGGAGATACGCAGTATTTT.

The chain links TRBV30 to TRBJ1-6, with unresolved D. CDR1 is GTSNPN, CDR2 SVGIG, per germline (reference sequence). V shed 4 bases and J shed 9 bases, with 13 bases lying between them. The CDR3 totals 13 residues. The chain's CDR3 is CAWTTEFGSPLHF. The DNA of the CDR3 is TGTGCCTGGACGACTGAGTTTGGTTCACCCCTCCACTTT.

The J gene is TRBJ1-5, the V gene TRBV5-6, with a possible D match to TRBD1 (5 bases). Per germline, CDR1 SGHDT and CDR2 YYEEEE. V lost 0 bases, J lost 2 bases, and 15 bases lay in between. The CDR3 totals 17 residues. The CDR3 spells CASSLVSGQGRNQPQHF. CDR3 coding DNA: TGTGCCAGCAGCTTGGTTAGTGGGCAGGGCCGCAATCAGCCCCAGCATTTT.

The chain recombines TRBV30 with TRBJ1-2; possible D gene TRBD1, 5 bases. This CDR3 region has 13 residues. Trimming left V 0 bases short and J 6 bases short, with 11 bases between. Germline assignment: CDR1 GTSNPN and CDR2 SVGIG (reference sequence). In DNA form, the CDR3 reads TGTGCCTGGAGTGTTCGGGGGGATAATGGCTACACCTTC. This sequence encodes CAWSVRGDNGYTF. Together with reference TRBV30 and TRBJ1-2, the CDR3 gives the full variable domain: SQTIHQWPATLVQPVGSPLSLECTVEGTSNPNLYWYRQAAGRGLQLLFYSVGIGQISSEVPQNLSASRPQDRQFILSSKKLLLSDSGFYLCAWSVRGDNGYTFGSGTRLTVV.

The chain uses TRBV13 and TRBJ2-7; maybe TRBD1 (6 bases). CDR3 size: 17 residues. V was cut by 1 base and J by 5 bases, with 21 bases left in between. CDR1 and CDR2 from the germline V gene are PRHDT and FYEKMQ (reference sequence). The CDR3 here is CASSLVGVQGTQHEQYF. The CDR3 coding sequence is TGTGCCAGCAGCTTAGTAGGGGTACAGGGAACCCAACACGAGCAGTACTTC.

The genes are TRBV9 and TRBJ2-7, with a tentative D call TRBD2 (5 bases). Germline V lookup: CDR1 SGDLS, CDR2 YYNGEE. Trimming left V 2 bases short and J 7 bases short, with 16 bases between. CDR3 length equals 14 residues. The CDR3 region is CASSVRSGYWEQYF. The DNA of the CDR3 is TGTGCCAGCAGCGTTCGGTCGGGGTACTGGGAGCAGTACTTC.

CDR3 amino acids: CASSSVTKQGSEQYF. CDR3 nucleotides: TGCGCCAGCAGCTCGGTAACGAAACAGGGTTCCGAGCAGTACTTC. The V gene is TRBV5-1, the J gene TRBJ2-7, with a possible D match to TRBD1 (6 bases). This CDR3 spans 15 amino acids. V gave up 3 bases and J gave up 6 bases, with 19 bases separating them. Germline CDR1 SGHRS, CDR2 YFSETQ.

The gene calls are TRBV6-5 and TRBJ1-1; D is unresolved. This CDR3 comprises 15 residues. The V gene's germline CDR1 is MNHEY and CDR2 SVGAGI. Trimming removed 0 bases from V and 1 base from J, with 9 bases in between. The CDR3 bases are TGTGCCAGCAGTTACTCGCGGATTCAGAACACTGAAGCTTTCTTT. The encoded protein is CASSYSRIQNTEAFF.